The 27 T cell receptor beta chains reported below all come from one sample, sequenced in a study of human T cells and chemical hapten exposure. As to time point: patch test 1, 2 weeks after DPC sensitization. The treatment: therapeutic diphenylcyclopropenone sensitization with weekly scalp DPC. TCRdb itself ran the RACE reads through MiXCR, one entry per CDR3 protein. The sample carries more than 150,000 distinct CDR3 sequences, about 14% recorded once. This specimen consisted of whole blood, obtained in connection with sensitization to the hapten diphenylcyclopropenone (DPC). The receptor source for this set is a woman aged 25 to 45 with alopecia areata. Some clones in this sample may be carry-over from other donors' samples.

The genes are TRBV12-3 or TRBV12-4 and TRBJ2-2; no reliable D call. V lost 4 bases to trimming and J lost 7 bases, with 13 bases between them. This CDR3 contains 14 residues. The CDR3 here is CASSSTTGGGELFF. For the CDR3, the DNA is TGTGCCAGCAGTTCGACGACCGGCGGCGGGGAGCTGTTTTTT.

There are a few counts of this clonotype. This chain joins TRBV11-1 and TRBJ2-7, with TRBD1 as a possible D gene (5 bases). The V end lost 1 base, the J end lost 2 bases, and 9 bases lay between the germline ends. The CDR3 has 14 residues. From germline, CDR1 is SGHAT and CDR2 FQDESV (reference sequence). The CDR3 DNA is TGTGCCAGCAGCTTAGGCAGGGCGACCTACGAGCAGTACTTC. Its translation: CASSLGRATYEQYF. Based on the CDR3 plus reference TRBV11-1 and TRBJ2-7, the full variable domain is EAEVAQSPRYKITEKSQAVAFWCDPISGHATLYWYRQILGQGPELLVQFQDESVVDDSQLPKDRFSAERLKGVDSTLKIQPAELGDSAMYLCASSLGRATYEQYFGPGTRLTVT.

The gene calls are TRBV7-8 and TRBJ2-1; a weak D match, TRBD1 (5 bases). With 2 bases removed from V and 7 bases from J, the gap between germline ends came to 9 bases. This CDR3 has 13 residues. CDR1 is SGHVS and CDR2 is FQNEAQ in the germline V gene. The CDR3 protein is CASSLPGINEQFF. CDR3 in DNA: TGTGCCAGCAGCTTACCAGGGATAAATGAGCAGTTCTTC.

V and J are TRBV7-2 and TRBJ2-1; possibly TRBD1 for D (5 bases). The germline V gene has CDR1 SGHTA and CDR2 FQGNSA. Trimming removed 1 base from V and 3 bases from J, with 10 bases in between. The CDR3 loop spans 15 amino acids. The CDR3 region is CASSLVVGDYNEQFF. The CDR3, as DNA: TGTGCCAGCAGCTTAGTGGTAGGGGACTACAATGAGCAGTTCTTC.

The gene calls are TRBV18 and TRBJ1-1; D call uncertain. The length of the CDR3 is 16 residues. Trimming pared 2 bases from V and 4 bases from J, leaving 17 bases between. CDR1 and CDR2 (germline): KGHSH, LQKENI. The CDR3 DNA reads TGTGCCAGCTCACCATATCGCAACACGGAAGGCACTGAAGCTTTCTTT. Its protein is CASSPYRNTEGTEAFF.

This clonotype was found a few times. The rearrangement uses TRBV6-5 and TRBJ2-7; TRBD2 is a possible D gene (5 bases). The V gene lost 0 bases and the J gene lost 3 bases, with 9 bases spanning the gap. Germline V gene data show CDR1 as MNHEY and CDR2 as SVGAGI. The CDR3 consists of 14 residues. CDR3 nucleotides: TGTGCCAGCAGTTACTCTTGGGGAGTCTACGAGCAGTACTTC. Amino acids: CASSYSWGVYEQYF.

This clonotype was observed at least ten times. The CDR3 here is CASSLATGGNEKLFF. The CDR3 coding sequence is TGTGCCAGCAGCTTAGCGACAGGGGGTAATGAAAAACTGTTTTTT. This chain uses TRBV7-6 with TRBJ1-4; 9 bases line up with TRBD1. This CDR3 is 15 amino acids long. Germline V lookup: CDR1 SGHVS, CDR2 FNYEAQ. J lost 4 bases, V lost 0 bases, and 0 bases had no gene match.

This sequence joins TRBV29-1 and TRBJ1-1; D is unresolved. Germline lookup yields CDR1 SQVTM and CDR2 ANQGSEA. Trimming pared 1 base from V and 1 base from J, leaving 7 bases between. This CDR3 has 13 amino acids. CDR3 sequence (DNA): TGCAGCGTTGAAGGGCAGACGAACACTGAAGCTTTCTTT. As protein: CSVEGQTNTEAFF. The full variable domain, with the rest looked up from reference TRBV29-1 and TRBJ1-1, is SAVISQKPSRDICQRGTSLTIQCQVDSQVTMMFWYRQQPGQSLTLIATANQGSEATYESGFVIDKFPISRPNLTFSTLTVSNMSPEDSSIYLCSVEGQTNTEAFFGQGTRLTVV.

The chain uses TRBV20-1 and TRBJ1-5; 10 bases agree with TRBD1. V was pared by 5 bases and J by 5 bases, with 3 bases of the junction left unmatched. CDR3 length: 13 residues. Germline loops: CDR1 DFQATT, CDR2 SNEGSKA (reference sequence). CDR3 amino acids: CSAGQGVHQPQHF. The CDR3 DNA reads as TGCAGTGCTGGACAGGGGGTTCATCAGCCCCAGCATTTT.

In this sample, this clonotype turned up a few times. Here the CDR3 reads CASRDPGELFF. The CDR3 bases are TGTGCCAGTAGGGACCCCGGGGAGCTGTTTTTT. The chain combines TRBV19 with TRBJ2-2; no clear D gene. Germline CDR1 LNHDA, CDR2 SQIVND (reference sequence). This CDR3 is built from 11 residues. Trimming shortened V by 6 bases and J by 6 bases, and 5 bases separated the two germline ends.

This clonotype was detected only a few times. This chain uses TRBV4-1 with TRBJ1-2; D perhaps matches TRBD1 (5 bases). The germline V gene has CDR1 MGHRA and CDR2 YSYEKL. The CDR3 sequence is 15 residues long. Trimming removed 1 base from V and 4 bases from J, with 13 bases in between. This CDR3 reads CASSQAGSISYGYTF. In DNA, the CDR3 is TGCGCCAGCAGCCAAGCAGGGAGTATCTCCTATGGCTACACCTTC.

This clonotype is a singleton in its sample. V and J are TRBV5-1 and TRBJ1-1, with 7 positions matching TRBD1. V dropped 0 bases and J dropped 5; count of bases not matched to a gene: 16. The CDR3 sequence is 18 residues long. In germline, CDR1 is SGHRS, CDR2 YFSETQ. CDR3 DNA sequence: TGCGCCAGCAGCTTGGGGGTCTCTCAGGACAGGTCACGGACTGAAGCTTTCTTT. Its translation is CASSLGVSQDRSRTEAFF.

The CDR3 here is CASSLWGGNEQFF. CDR3 sequence (DNA): TGTGCCAGCAGCTTATGGGGGGGCAATGAGCAGTTCTTC. The chain joins TRBV7-8 to TRBJ2-1, with 7 bases fitting TRBD2. V lost 2 bases and J lost 6; bases outside the gene matches: 1. The germline V gene encodes CDR1 SGHVS and CDR2 FQNEAQ. The CDR3 contains 13 residues.

CDR3 nucleotides: TGCAGCGTTTCAAGACAAAGCACAGATACGCAGTATTTT. Protein product: CSVSRQSTDTQYF. The chain joins TRBV29-1 to TRBJ2-3; D is unclear. This CDR3 has 13 amino acids. CDR1 and CDR2 (germline): SQVTM, ANQGSEA. V was shortened by 5 bases and J by 0 bases, with 9 bases between the two germline ends.

This clonotype was recorded a few times. This chain connects TRBV6-2 or TRBV6-3 to TRBJ1-5; the D is unclear. This CDR3 has 13 residues. CDR1 and CDR2 (germline): MNHEY, SVGEGT. Trimming removed 0 bases from V and 7 bases from J, with 7 bases in between. CDR3 protein: CASSYSYNQPQHF. The CDR3 nucleotides read TGTGCCAGCAGTTACTCGTATAACCAGCCCCAGCATTTT.

This rearrangement joins TRBV6-2 or TRBV6-3 to TRBJ2-1; TRBD2 matches 7 bases. The CDR3 runs 13 residues. CDR1 and CDR2 (germline): MNHEY, SVGEGT. The V segment lost 2 bases and the J segment 7 bases; nucleotides outside the gene matches: 2. The CDR3 spells CASSYGGRNEQFF. Here the CDR3 DNA reads TGTGCCAGCAGTTACGGCGGGAGAAATGAGCAGTTCTTC.

This clonotype was found a few times. CDR3: CASSHWGIHSGNTIYF. The CDR3 coding sequence is TGTGCCAGCAGCCACTGGGGGATCCACTCTGGAAACACCATATATTTT. V usage is TRBV7-9 and J usage is TRBJ1-3, with D possibly TRBD1 on 5 matching bases. Looked up from germline, CDR1 is SEHNR and CDR2 is FQNEAQ (reference sequence). Trimming stripped 5 bases from V and 0 bases from J, with 14 bases between. This CDR3 comprises 16 residues.

The chain links TRBV19 to TRBJ2-1, with TRBD2 identical over 9 bases. The CDR3 has 17 residues. V gave up 5 bases and J gave up 9 bases; unmatched junction bases: 17. Per the germline V gene, CDR1 is LNHDA and CDR2 is SQIVND (reference sequence). The CDR3 here is CASSPRGIARGGREQFF. CDR3 sequence (DNA): TGTGCCAGTAGTCCCCGTGGGATTGCGCGGGGGGGCCGTGAGCAGTTCTTC.

This clonotype was seen at least ten times. The chain joins TRBV5-6 to TRBJ2-5; D possibly corresponds to TRBD1 (5 bases). V was trimmed by 2 bases and J by 2 bases, leaving 7 bases between them. This CDR3 region has 13 residues. Germline V gene lookup returns CDR1 SGHDT and CDR2 YYEEEE. The CDR3 loop reads CASSLDRQETQYF. CDR3 bases: TGTGCCAGCAGCTTAGACAGACAAGAGACCCAGTACTTC.

This clonotype was observed a handful of times. The rearrangement links TRBV5-1 to TRBJ2-7, with a tentative D call TRBD1 (7 bases). The germline CDR1 and CDR2 sequences are SGHRS and YFSETQ. There are 13 residues in the CDR3. Trimming stripped 0 bases from V and 9 bases from J, with 13 bases between. CDR3 in DNA: TGCGCCAGCAGCTTGGGACAGGGAGGTCCGCAGTACTTC. Protein product: CASSLGQGGPQYF.

Many counts were recorded for this clonotype. The chain carries TRBV4-1 and TRBJ2-7, with 15 bases fitting TRBD2. Germline lookup yields CDR1 MGHRA and CDR2 YSYEKL. The J segment lost 2 bases and the V segment lost 4 bases, leaving 9 bases of the junction unmatched. This CDR3 comprises 18 residues. The CDR3 here is CASSPGLAGGPMAYEQYF. The CDR3 nucleotides are TGCGCCAGCAGCCCGGGACTAGCGGGAGGCCCCATGGCCTACGAGCAGTACTTC.

CDR3 DNA: TGTGCCAGCACCCCTCCCGGGAACACTGAAGCTTTCTTT. Its protein is CASTPPGNTEAFF. This rearrangement joins TRBV2 to TRBJ1-1; no reliable D call. From germline, CDR1 is SNHLY and CDR2 FYNNEI. V lost 7 bases, J lost 1 base, and 10 bases lay in between. The CDR3 contains 13 residues.

CDR3 residues: CASSYIGTANEKLFF. The DNA for the CDR3 is TGTGCCAGCAGCTACATTGGGACAGCTAATGAAAAACTGTTTTTT. This rearrangement joins TRBV7-9 to TRBJ1-4; TRBD1 agrees at 7 bases. The germline CDR1 and CDR2 sequences are SEHNR and FQNEAQ (reference sequence). The CDR3 runs to 15 residues. Trimming cost V 4 bases and J 3 bases; bases outside gene matches: 5.

The rearrangement joins TRBV18 to TRBJ1-1; D perhaps matches TRBD1 (6 bases). Between the trimmed V and J ends, which lost 3 bases and 2 bases, there was a span of 13 bases. CDR1 KGHSH and CDR2 LQKENI come from the germline V gene. The CDR3 is 15 amino acids. The CDR3 protein is CASSPSAGVNTEAFF. DNA of the CDR3: TGTGCCAGCTCACCCTCGGCAGGGGTAAACACTGAAGCTTTCTTT.

This rearrangement joins TRBV11-2 to TRBJ2-3; 8 bases are shared with TRBD2. This CDR3 contains 14 residues. Looked up from germline, CDR1 is SGHAT and CDR2 is FQNNGV. The J segment lost 7 bases and the V segment lost 1 base, leaving 4 bases of the junction unmatched. CDR3 bases: TGTGCCAGCAGCTTAGCGGGGGGGCCAAATACGCAGTATTTT. This translates into CASSLAGGPNTQYF.

This clonotype was recorded at least ten times. The chain joins TRBV10-2 to TRBJ2-7, with D maybe TRBD1 (5 bases). The germline gives CDR1 WSHSY, CDR2 SAAADI. The CDR3 sequence is 15 residues long. Trimming cost V 3 bases and J 4 bases, with 16 bases left between them. CDR3 amino acids: CASSDRQAPGYEQYF. In DNA, the CDR3 is TGCGCCAGCAGTGACAGGCAAGCACCAGGGTACGAGCAGTACTTC.

This clonotype was counted between two and nine times. The rearrangement uses TRBV15 and TRBJ2-2; D remains ambiguous. The CDR3 length is 16 residues. Trimming took off 2 bases at V and 0 bases at J, with 10 bases between the two ends. Germline V gene data show CDR1 as LNHNV and CDR2 as YYDKDF (reference sequence). CDR3 in DNA: TGTGCCACCAGCAGAAGTGGACCACCGAACACCGGGGAGCTGTTTTTT. This sequence encodes CATSRSGPPNTGELFF.